The 4 T cell receptor beta chains reported below all come from one sample, sequenced in a study of blood T cell repertoires in COVID-19. TCRdb's copy holds only in-frame clones and misses some; the assay was immunoSEQ multiplex PCR. This table has 200,000 to 250,000 clones, nearly 90% appearing once. The sequencing input was PBMCs or T cells enriched from blood (not recorded which). The receptors were sampled from a young man who had been exposed to COVID-19.

This chain connects TRBV6-4 to TRBJ2-1; tentative D call: TRBD2 (6 bases). The CDR3 runs to 15 residues. V lost 4 bases and J 7 bases, leaving 17 bases between the germline ends. Germline V lookup: CDR1 MRHNA, CDR2 SNTAGT. The chain's CDR3 is CASSAETRGSNEQFF. CDR3 nucleotide sequence: TGTGCCAGCAGTGCCGAGACTAGAGGTTCTAATGAGCAGTTCTTC.

This clone has a handful of counts. The V gene is TRBV5-1, the J gene TRBJ2-3; 11 bases line up with TRBD2. The CDR3 contains 15 residues. The trim removed 3 bases at V and 4 bases at J, leaving 4 bases unmatched. The germline gives CDR1 SGHRS, CDR2 YFSETQ. The CDR3 loop reads CASSSSGGYADTQYF. In DNA form, the CDR3 reads TGCGCCAGCAGCTCTAGCGGGGGGTATGCAGATACGCAGTATTTT.

CDR3 in amino acids: CASSLGTDNTEAFF. The CDR3 DNA follows: TGTGCCAGCAGCTTAGGGACAGACAACACTGAAGCTTTCTTT. The chain joins TRBV7-9 to TRBJ1-1; perhaps TRBD1 as D (6 bases). Germline CDR1 SEHNR, CDR2 FQNEAQ (reference sequence). Trimming shortened V by 1 base and J by 2 bases, and 8 bases separated the two germline ends. This CDR3 spans 14 amino acids.

V is TRBV2 and J is TRBJ1-1; weak D call: TRBD1 (5 bases). The CDR3 is 11 amino acids. Trimming removed 6 bases from V and 8 bases from J, with 10 bases in between. Germline CDR1 SNHLY, CDR2 FYNNEI. CDR3 sequence: CASRGPGEAFF. Here the CDR3 DNA reads TGTGCCAGCAGAGGACCAGGGGAAGCTTTCTTT.